This T cell receptor beta chain originates from a study of blood T cell repertoires in COVID-19. Study at large: COVID-19 samples from acute and convalescent phases originated in the United States, Italy and Spain. PBMCs, B-cell-depleted T cells, or T cells provided the cDNA or gDNA that made up the material.

The authors' processing: Nucleated cell counts were estimated from reference gene primer amplification. Profiled with immunoSEQ multiplex PCR; TCRdb holds only in-frame clones, not every one. The V and J calls and clone size come from that table; D and trimming were worked out from the DNA. Of hundreds of thousands of clones in the sample, 70% to 90% were seen once. This CDR3 region has 13 residues. V trimming: 6 bases; J trimming: 6 bases; junction bases outside the gene matches: 6. The chain combines TRBV12-3 or TRBV12-4 with TRBJ1-2; 8 bases fit TRBD1. Sequencing was carried out using peripheral blood. The TCR comes from a man between 18 and 35 years old with active or convalescent COVID-19. The CDR3 sequence is CASSSRTGNGYTF. CDR3 DNA: TGTGCCAGCAGCTCACGGACAGGGAATGGCTACACCTTC.